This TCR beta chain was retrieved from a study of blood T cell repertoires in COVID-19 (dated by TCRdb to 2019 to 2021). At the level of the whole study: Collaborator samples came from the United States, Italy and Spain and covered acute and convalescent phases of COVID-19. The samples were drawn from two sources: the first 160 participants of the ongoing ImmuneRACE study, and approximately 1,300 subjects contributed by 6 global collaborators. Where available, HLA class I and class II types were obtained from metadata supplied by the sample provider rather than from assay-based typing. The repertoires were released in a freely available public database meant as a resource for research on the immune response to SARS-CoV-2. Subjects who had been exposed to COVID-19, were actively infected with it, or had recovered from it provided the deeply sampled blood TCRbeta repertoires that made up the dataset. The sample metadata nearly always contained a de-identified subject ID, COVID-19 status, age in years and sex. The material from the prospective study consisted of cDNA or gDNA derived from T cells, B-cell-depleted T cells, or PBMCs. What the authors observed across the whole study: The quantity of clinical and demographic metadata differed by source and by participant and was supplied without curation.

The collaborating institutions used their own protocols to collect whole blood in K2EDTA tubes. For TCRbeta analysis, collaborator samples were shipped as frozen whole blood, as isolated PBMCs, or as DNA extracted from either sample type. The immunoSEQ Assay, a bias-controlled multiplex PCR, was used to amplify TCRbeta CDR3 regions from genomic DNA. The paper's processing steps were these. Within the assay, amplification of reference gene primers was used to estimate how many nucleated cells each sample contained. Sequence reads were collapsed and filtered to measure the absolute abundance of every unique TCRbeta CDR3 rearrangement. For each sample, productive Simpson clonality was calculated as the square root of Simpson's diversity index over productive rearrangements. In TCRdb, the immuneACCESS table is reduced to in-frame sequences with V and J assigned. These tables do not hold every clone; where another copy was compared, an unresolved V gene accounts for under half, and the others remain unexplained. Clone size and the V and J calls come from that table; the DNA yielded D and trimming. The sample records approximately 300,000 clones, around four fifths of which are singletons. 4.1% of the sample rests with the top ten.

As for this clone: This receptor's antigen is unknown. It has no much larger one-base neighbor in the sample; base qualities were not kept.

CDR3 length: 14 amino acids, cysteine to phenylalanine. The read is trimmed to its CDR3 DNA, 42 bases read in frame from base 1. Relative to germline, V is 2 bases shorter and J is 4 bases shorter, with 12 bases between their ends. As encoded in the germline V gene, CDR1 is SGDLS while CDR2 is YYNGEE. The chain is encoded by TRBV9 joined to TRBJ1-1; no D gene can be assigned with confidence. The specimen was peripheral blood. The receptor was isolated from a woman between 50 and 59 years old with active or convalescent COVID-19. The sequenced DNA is TGTGCCAGCAGCGTCGCGGCAGTATCCACTGAAGCTTTCTTT. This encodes CASSVAAVSTEAFF.